The clone carrying this T cell receptor beta chain was observed once. The assay was immunoSEQ multiplex PCR, and TCRdb's table has in-frame clones only and misses some. The sample yields around 450,000 clones, 90% seen once. The CDR3 has 15 residues. V lost 3 bases and J lost 1, with 11 bases in between. The V gene's germline CDR1 is SGHDT and CDR2 YYEEEE. The treatment here: around 19 received Ad26.COV2.S at low or high dose, single or two shots; 5 received placebo; per-sample allocation not given. The samples were gathered on day 63 after the first injection of vaccine or placebo. This record belongs to a study of Ad26.COV2.S vaccination and SARS-CoV-2 variants.

This TCR derives from a person aged 18 to 59 who received the Ad26.COV2.S COVID-19 vaccine or a placebo. V is TRBV5-6 and J is TRBJ2-1; the D gene is possibly TRBD2 (5 bases). The sequencing used peripheral blood, collected in a trial of Ad26.COV2.S vaccine versus placebo. The CDR3 DNA is TGTGCCAGCAGCTACGAGGGCGTTTCCTACAATGAGCAGTTCTTC. Translating it yields CASSYEGVSYNEQFF.